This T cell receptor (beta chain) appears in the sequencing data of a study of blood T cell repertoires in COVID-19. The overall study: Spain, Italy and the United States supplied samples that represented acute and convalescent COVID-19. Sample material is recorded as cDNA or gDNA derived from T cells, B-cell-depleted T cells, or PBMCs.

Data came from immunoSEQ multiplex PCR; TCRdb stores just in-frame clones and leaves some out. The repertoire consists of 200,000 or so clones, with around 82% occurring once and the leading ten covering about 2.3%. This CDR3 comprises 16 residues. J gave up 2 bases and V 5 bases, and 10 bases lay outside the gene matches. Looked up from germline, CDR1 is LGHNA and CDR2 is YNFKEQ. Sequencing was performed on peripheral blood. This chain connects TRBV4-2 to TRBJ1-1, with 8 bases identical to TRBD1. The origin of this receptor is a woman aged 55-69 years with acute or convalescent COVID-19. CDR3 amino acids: CASSLTDRVHNTEAFF. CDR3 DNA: TGTGCCAGCAGCTTAACGGACAGGGTACACAACACTGAAGCTTTCTTT.